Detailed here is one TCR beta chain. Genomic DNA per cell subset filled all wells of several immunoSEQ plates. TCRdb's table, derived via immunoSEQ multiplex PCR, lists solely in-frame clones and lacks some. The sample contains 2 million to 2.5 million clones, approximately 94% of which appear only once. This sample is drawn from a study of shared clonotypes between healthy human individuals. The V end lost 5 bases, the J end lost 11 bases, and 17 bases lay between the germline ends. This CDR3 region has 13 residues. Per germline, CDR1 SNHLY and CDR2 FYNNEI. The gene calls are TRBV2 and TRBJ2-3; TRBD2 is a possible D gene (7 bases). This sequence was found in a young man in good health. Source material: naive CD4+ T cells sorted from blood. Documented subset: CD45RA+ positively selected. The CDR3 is CASSSYREGRQYF. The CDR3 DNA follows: TGTGCCAGCAGTTCTTACAGGGAGGGCAGGCAGTATTTT.